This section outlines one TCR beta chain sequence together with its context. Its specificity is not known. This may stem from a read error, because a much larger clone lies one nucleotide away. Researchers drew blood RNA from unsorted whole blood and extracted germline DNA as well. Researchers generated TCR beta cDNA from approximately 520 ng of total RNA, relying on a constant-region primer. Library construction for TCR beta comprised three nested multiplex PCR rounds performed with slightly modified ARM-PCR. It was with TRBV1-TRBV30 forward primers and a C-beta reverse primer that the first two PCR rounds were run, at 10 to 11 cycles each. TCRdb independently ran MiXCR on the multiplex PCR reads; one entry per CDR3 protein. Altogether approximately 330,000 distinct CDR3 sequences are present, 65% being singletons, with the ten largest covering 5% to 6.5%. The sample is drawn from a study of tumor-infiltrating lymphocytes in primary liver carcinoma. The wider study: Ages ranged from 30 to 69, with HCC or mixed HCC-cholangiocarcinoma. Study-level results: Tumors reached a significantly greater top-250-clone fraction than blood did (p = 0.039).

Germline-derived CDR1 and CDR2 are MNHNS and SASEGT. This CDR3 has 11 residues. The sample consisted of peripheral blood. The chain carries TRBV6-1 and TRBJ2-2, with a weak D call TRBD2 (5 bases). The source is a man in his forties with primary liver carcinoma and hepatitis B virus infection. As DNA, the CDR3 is TGTGCCAGCAAGTGGTCCGGGGAGCTGTATTTT. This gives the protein CASKWSGELYF.